This T cell receptor beta chain was retrieved from a study of blood T cell repertoires in COVID-19. This table comes from immunoSEQ multiplex PCR, and its TCRdb copy is limited to in-frame clones, with some not included. The repertoire consists of nearly 400,000 clones, with roughly 89% occurring once and the leading ten covering 1.7%. The origin of this receptor is a woman between 25 and 40 years old who had recovered from COVID-19. Specimen: PBMCs or T cells enriched from blood (not recorded which).

CDR3 residues: CSATRGGEQFF. CDR3 nucleotide sequence: TGCAGTGCGACCCGGGGTGGGGAGCAGTTCTTC. The rearrangement uses TRBV20-1 and TRBJ2-1; D might be TRBD2 (5 bases). Germline CDR1 and CDR2: DFQATT and SNEGSKA (reference sequence). The CDR3 has 11 amino acids. V was cut by 6 bases and J by 10 bases, with 13 bases left in between.